This TCR beta chain originates from a study of shared clonotypes between healthy human individuals (dated by TCRdb to 2018 to 2021). Context from the whole study: A couple of women and a few men aged 18 to 49 years were included in the cohort. For each donor, CD4 naive and CD4 memory were each run on three plates, CD8 naive on two plates, and CD8 memory on one plate. To estimate repertoire size and how much clonotypes are shared between individuals, the study performed deep sequencing of blood TCR repertoires from roughly five healthy adults. To increase sequencing depth and limit assay-specific biases, TCR repertoire library preparation and sequencing were carried out by different laboratories using diverse techniques. Leukapheresis yielded between about 0.94 and 8.9 billion PBMCs per donor.

CD8 naive samples consisted of CD45RO-negative cells that were positively selected for CCR7, yielding a CD45RA+CCR7+ population without TemRA cells. Donors were healthy HIV-negative adults with no recently reported acute infections or vaccinations. Every donor was a Caucasian adult living in Nashville, Tennessee, USA. After blood collection by leukapheresis, PBMCs were isolated using Ficoll-Histopaque density gradient centrifugation and then cryopreserved in the vapor phase of liquid nitrogen. Analytical flow cytometry was used to check the purity and quantity of each magnetically sorted T cell population. From each sorted fraction, genomic DNA was isolated and quantified by UV absorbance on a Nanodrop 2000c. Using the deep immunoSEQ assay, TCR CDR3 regions were amplified from genomic DNA by multiplex PCR. For each cell subset, the extracted genomic DNA was distributed evenly across all wells of several immunoSEQ 96-well plates, and each plate served as one replicate. Each replicate PCR for sorted subsets received around 210 ng genomic DNA, equal to about 29,000 T cell genomes. Purified libraries were measured with a Qubit 3.0 fluorometer, size-checked on a Bioanalyzer 2100, and measured again with the KAPA Library Quantification kit. Every immunoSEQ 96-well plate was sequenced on a separate single-read 150-cycle Illumina NextSeq 550 flow cell. On the study's bioinformatics: The immunoSEQ output contained only junctional sequences without quality scores, so filtering could not match that applied to full-length reads. Sequences were annotated with PyIR, a Python wrapper for IgBLAST v1.9, and V/J genes and CDR3 were assigned using IMGT germline references. Reads were filtered out if the reads had weak V/J assignments (E-value above 1e-6), no CDR3, stop codons, out-of-frame junctions, or ambiguous translated residues. A V3J clonotype was defined by an identical inferred V gene, J gene, and CDR3 amino acid sequence. The percentage overlap between two repertoires was calculated by dividing the number of shared unique clonotypes by the size of the smaller repertoire. Repertoire richness was assessed with RTK rarefaction, the Chao1 estimator, and Recon v2.1 estimates of unobserved clonotypes. For all TCRbeta clonotypes obtained by the gDNA method from a handful of donors, generation probabilities were computed with OLGA. TCRdb holds this immuneACCESS table with in-frame rearrangements only. Some clones are missing; in checked studies, unresolved V genes explain under half, and the rest has no known cause. The DNA was the basis for D and trimming; V, J and clone size are from that table. The sample table contains around 2,000,000 clones; only one count was recorded for about 95% of them. In total, the top ten clones hold under 1.5% of the sample.

As for this clone: Its target antigen remains unknown. It has no much larger one-base neighbor in the sample; base qualities were not kept.

Here is what the overall study found, with its caveats: The small number of donors limited the genetic and exposure-history diversity represented. Rarefaction of sorted-subset datasets indicated incomplete sequencing despite the large sequencing depth. Estimated clonotype richness was generally larger for naive than for memory subsets. Sharing across a handful of donors was observed for about 4.8% of naive CD4, under 4% of naive CD8, around 2.5% of memory CD4, and about 0.4% of memory CD8 clonotypes. Sampling was restricted to blood, and TCR repertoires in tissue are likely to differ from TCR repertoires in blood. Clonotypes shared by all four sorted-subset donors showed higher generation probabilities than non-shared clonotypes. Based on pairwise subsampling, the degree of clonotype sharing among donors was expected to be affected by sequencing depth.

The TCR sequence derives from a man between 18 and 35 years old in good health. The sample comprised naive CD8+ T cells sorted from blood. Explained via the paper, the cell subset or site label denotes: CD45RA+CCR7+.

In nucleotides, the sequence is TGCGCCAGCAGTGGCACAGGTTCCGAAAAACTGTTTTTT. Protein translation: CASSGTGSEKLFF. The sequence joins TRBV10-2 to TRBJ1-4; TRBD1 might be the D gene, on 5 matching bases. Looking up the germline V gene yields CDR1 WSHSY and CDR2 SAAADI. Reading from cysteine to phenylalanine, the CDR3 counts 13 amino acids. The retained sequence is limited to the CDR3, 39 bases, with the frame set at the first base. Trimming costs V 4 bases and J 8 bases, and their ends lie 11 bases apart.